The 25 T cell receptor beta chains listed next were all sequenced from one sample in a study of blood T cells in healthy people across ages (dated by TCRdb to between 2014 and 2016). Library preparation employed 5' RACE. Sequencing used an Illumina HiSeq 2500. A second PCR of about 6 to 12 cycles was run with a J-beta primer mix and a sample-barcoded 5' primer. The raw public data were reprocessed by TCRdb itself: fastp quality trimming at Q25, MiXCR clonotype calling, in-frame beta chains only. Each CDR3 protein gets just one entry, which takes the most common genes and DNA from the rows behind it. The sample yields roughly 720,000 distinct CDR3 sequences; approximately 55% were counted once. Approximately 40% of the sample is held by the ten biggest clonotypes. Sequenced input: blood. The receptor source for this set is a man older than 75 in good health.

This clonotype was seen a handful of times. The V and J genes are TRBV5-1 and TRBJ2-1, with D unclear. The CDR3 spans 14 residues. V was clipped by 0 bases and J by 5 bases, with 9 bases between them. The germline CDR1 and CDR2 sequences are SGHRS and YFSETQ. The CDR3 protein is CASSLGLRNNEQFF. CDR3 nucleotide sequence: TGCGCCAGCAGCTTGGGACTGCGGAACAATGAGCAGTTCTTC.

A word on this clonotype: A read error may account for a junction end that differs from germline. The gene calls are TRBV29-1 and TRBJ2-1; D is possibly TRBD1 (6 bases). The CDR3 extends over 17 amino acids. Germline V gene sequence: CDR1 SQVTM, CDR2 ANQGSEA. Written as DNA, the CDR3 is TGCAGCGTTGAGCAAGAGTTGGGGGCCGGGACCTACAGTGAGCAGTTCTTC. Protein product: CSVEQELGAGTYSEQFF.

This chain connects TRBV19 to TRBJ2-4, with TRBD1 identical over 9 bases. The J call is in doubt because the DNA end fits TRBJ2-7 better. Germline values: CDR1 LNHDA, CDR2 SQIVND (reference sequence). The CDR3 has 15 amino acids. CDR3 nucleotide sequence: TGTGCCAGTAGCCTCCCGGGACAGGGACATGGCGAGCAGTACTTC. Protein: CASSLPGQGHGEQYF.

Only a few counts were recorded for this clonotype. The gene calls are TRBV20-1 and TRBJ2-1, with 11 bases lining up with TRBD2. The CDR3 runs 14 residues. Germline V CDR1 and CDR2: DFQATT, SNEGSKA (reference sequence). For the CDR3, the DNA is TGCAGCTTCTCCGGGACTAGCGGCTACAATGAGCAGTTCTTC. This gives the protein CSFSGTSGYNEQFF.

The table lists this clonotype with a few counts. The CDR3 loop is CATSGPRGEDTQYF. CDR3 bases: TGTGCCACCAGCGGGCCTCGGGGGGAAGATACGCAGTATTTT. This chain joins TRBV15 and TRBJ2-3; 7 bases fit TRBD2. J was trimmed by 5 bases and V by 5 bases; bases with no gene match: 7. In germline, CDR1 is LNHNV, CDR2 YYDKDF (reference sequence). The CDR3 spans 14 residues.

The J gene is TRBJ2-6, the V gene TRBV7-2; D is uncertain. The CDR3 length is 15 residues. The ends were cut back, 4 bases at V and 3 bases at J, with 10 bases in the middle. Germline V CDR1 and CDR2: SGHTA, FQGNSA. The CDR3 bases are TGTGCCAGCAGCTCCCTCTCCGTTGGGGCCAACGTCCTGACTTTC. Translation gives CASSSLSVGANVLTF.

The chain employs TRBV3-1 and TRBJ2-7; tentative D call: TRBD1 (5 bases). This CDR3 region has 15 residues. Trimming removed 6 bases from V and 0 bases from J, with 15 bases in between. The germline gives CDR1 LGHDT, CDR2 YNNKEL (reference sequence). The CDR3 nucleotides are TGTGCCAGCAGACATAGACAGTCGAGCTCCTACGAGCAGTACTTC. It specifies CASRHRQSSSYEQYF.

The chain recombines TRBV6-6 with TRBJ2-3, with a weak D call TRBD2 (5 bases). The CDR3 has 16 amino acids. Trimming removed 3 bases from V and 0 bases from J, with 13 bases in between. CDR1 MNHNY and CDR2 SVGAGI come from the germline V gene (reference sequence). In DNA form, the CDR3 reads TGTGCCAGCAGTTATTCCCTGGGCGGGAGCACAGATACGCAGTATTTT. As protein: CASSYSLGGSTDTQYF.

The V and J genes are TRBV4-2 and TRBJ1-2; 9 nucleotides line up with TRBD1. The germline gives CDR1 LGHNA, CDR2 YNFKEQ. The CDR3 consists of 17 residues. J was trimmed by 4 bases and V by 1 base; bases with no gene match: 10. CDR3 protein: CASSQGGQGVVVYGYTF. DNA for the CDR3: TGTGCCAGCAGCCAAGGGGGACAGGGCGTTGTGGTCTATGGCTACACCTTC.

V gene TRBV12-3 or TRBV12-4 combines with J gene TRBJ2-7, with 7 positions matching TRBD2. Trimming at V came to 6 bases and at J to 4 bases, leaving 12 bases not matched to a gene. CDR3 length equals 15 residues. This chain's CDR3 is CASSPAGEGNYEQYF. The CDR3 DNA reads as TGTGCCAGCAGCCCCGCGGGGGAGGGGAATTACGAGCAGTACTTC.

The J gene is TRBJ1-1, the V gene TRBV20-1; D is unclear. In germline, CDR1 is DFQATT, CDR2 SNEGSKA (reference sequence). The CDR3 has 11 amino acids. With 1 base removed from V and 8 bases from J, the gap between germline ends came to 8 bases. The CDR3 nucleotides are TGCAGTGCTAGAGGCGTATCCGAAGCTTTCTTT. It codes for CSARGVSEAFF.

This clonotype showed up just once. This chain uses TRBV4-2 with TRBJ1-5, with 10 bases fitting TRBD1. The CDR3 extends over 14 amino acids. V dropped 1 base and J dropped 7; count of bases not matched to a gene: 1. Germline CDR1 LGHNA, CDR2 YNFKEQ. The CDR3 reads CASSQGQGAQPQHF. In DNA form, the CDR3 reads TGTGCCAGCAGCCAAGGACAGGGGGCACAGCCCCAGCATTTT.

V usage is TRBV7-9 and J usage is TRBJ2-5; D is unclear. The J call could be wrong; TRBJ2-7 is a better fit for the DNA end. The CDR3 consists of 14 residues. The germline V gene encodes CDR1 SEHNR and CDR2 FQNEAQ (reference sequence). The DNA for the CDR3 is TGTGCCAGCAGCTCGTATATAGCACGCTACGAGCAGTACTTC. It translates to CASSSYIARYEQYF.

V usage is TRBV20-1 and J usage is TRBJ2-7; D uncertain. Germline values: CDR1 DFQATT, CDR2 SNEGSKA (reference sequence). This CDR3 contains 11 residues. V lost 5 bases, J lost 0 bases, and 5 bases lay in between. Here the CDR3 reads CSAPHSYEQYF. Written as DNA, the CDR3 is TGCAGTGCTCCCCACTCCTACGAGCAGTACTTC.

V is TRBV7-9 and J is TRBJ2-4; D is ambiguous. The end of the DNA aligns better with TRBJ2-7, so the J call may be wrong. The CDR3 is 13 amino acids. Germline V gene lookup returns CDR1 SEHNR and CDR2 FQNEAQ (reference sequence). In DNA, the CDR3 is TGTGCCAGCAGCCGGATCACGGATGGCGAGCAGTACTTC. This sequence encodes CASSRITDGEQYF.

The chain joins TRBV11-2 to TRBJ2-7; TRBD2 agrees at 7 bases. The J call is doubtful: the DNA matches TRBJ2-5 better. Germline values: CDR1 SGHAT, CDR2 FQNNGV. This CDR3 spans 14 amino acids. The CDR3 reads CASSLGGSSETQYF. The CDR3 DNA sequence: TGTGCCAGCAGCTTAGGCGGGAGTTCAGAGACCCAGTACTTC.

The chain carries TRBV21-1 and TRBJ2-3; the D call in the table, TRBD2, was not verified against the DNA. TRBV21-1 is designated a pseudogene. The CDR3 has 17 amino acids. DNA for the CDR3: TGTGCCGCCCCCCGGGGGATAGCGGGAGTCCAGCACAGATACGCGTATTTT. Its translation is CAAPRGIAGVQHRYAYF.

This chain uses TRBV2 with TRBJ2-5; D is possibly TRBD1 (6 bases). The J call may not be correct, given that the DNA end is closer to TRBJ2-7. There are 11 residues in the CDR3. Germline values: CDR1 SNHLY, CDR2 FYNNEI. The CDR3 reads CALAGDYEQYF. In nucleotides, the CDR3 is TGTGCTCTAGCAGGGGACTACGAGCAGTACTTC.

Details on this clonotype: Germline and junction disagree at one end, which may indicate a read error. The rearrangement uses TRBV7-8 and TRBJ2-3; D remains unclear. The CDR3 spans 14 residues. Germline CDR1 is SGHVS and CDR2 is FQNEAQ. CDR3 bases: TGTGCCAGCAGCTTAGGTTTGATCACAGATATGCAGTATTTT. Translation gives CASSLGLITDMQYF. Looking up the rest from reference TRBV7-8 and TRBJ2-3 gives the full variable domain: GAGVSQSPRYKVAKRGQDVALRCDPISGHVSLFWYQQALGQGPEFLTYFQNEAQLDKSGLPSDRFFAERPEGSVSTLKIQRTQQEDSAVYLCASSLGLITDMQYFGPGTRLTVL.

The rearrangement links TRBV5-1 to TRBJ2-1; D remains ambiguous. Between the trimmed V and J ends, which lost 2 bases and 7 bases, there was a span of 16 bases. The CDR3 has 15 residues. Germline CDR1 SGHRS, CDR2 YFSETQ. The DNA of the CDR3 is TGCGCCAGCAGCTTTGCCTCTCCAACGCCGAATGAGCAGTTCTTC. It is translated as CASSFASPTPNEQFF.

CDR3 protein: CASSEGGRLAGGELFF. CDR3 nucleotide sequence: TGTGCCAGCAGTGAAGGCGGCAGGTTGGCGGGCGGGGAGCTGTTTTTT. This chain connects TRBV25-1 to TRBJ2-2; perhaps TRBD2 as D (5 bases). The V and J ends lost 2 bases and 7 bases respectively, with 17 bases between them. This CDR3 is 16 amino acids long. CDR1 and CDR2 (germline): MGHDK, SYGVNS.

The gene calls are TRBV4-1 and TRBJ2-1; 11 nucleotides align to TRBD2. CDR1 MGHRA and CDR2 YSYEKL come from the germline V gene. The ends lost 4 bases at V and 4 bases at J; junction bases unmatched: 9. The CDR3 has 17 residues. In DNA form, the CDR3 reads TGCGCCAGCAGCCCAGTAGAGGGACTAGCGGTTTACAATGAGCAGTTCTTC. Protein product: CASSPVEGLAVYNEQFF.

The table lists this clonotype with a few counts. The V call is TRBV6-1, the J call TRBJ2-4; a weak D match, TRBD1 (6 bases). The tail of the sequence fits TRBJ2-7 better, so the J call may be wrong. The germline V gene encodes CDR1 MNHNS and CDR2 SASEGT. The CDR3 has 14 amino acids. CDR3 amino acids: CASKGSTGRDEQYF. The CDR3 DNA sequence: TGTGCCAGCAAAGGGAGCACAGGGAGAGACGAGCAGTACTTC.

This clonotype has just a few counts. This sequence joins TRBV9 and TRBJ1-6; the match to TRBD1 covers 8 bases. CDR3 length: 15 amino acids. CDR1 is SGDLS and CDR2 is YYNGEE in the germline V gene. The junction had 9 bases not matched to a gene; V was cut back by 1 base and J by 12 bases. CDR3 sequence: CASSVSPGQGLPLHF. In DNA, the CDR3 is TGTGCCAGCAGCGTAAGTCCCGGACAGGGTCTACCCCTCCACTTT.

This clonotype appeared a few times. The chain combines TRBV29-1 with TRBJ2-5; 7 bases line up with TRBD1. The V and J ends lost 6 bases and 5 bases, in that order; junction bases with no gene match: 12. The CDR3 consists of 14 residues. Germline CDR1 reads SQVTM; CDR2 reads ANQGSEA. The CDR3 region has the DNA TGCAGCGTCGCCGGGACAGCACCTCCCGAGACCCAGTACTTC. Translated, it gives CSVAGTAPPETQYF. Supplemented by reference TRBV29-1 and TRBJ2-5, the full variable domain reads SAVISQKPSRDICQRGTSLTIQCQVDSQVTMMFWYRQQPGQSLTLIATANQGSEATYESGFVIDKFPISRPNLTFSTLTVSNMSPEDSSIYLCSVAGTAPPETQYFGPGTRLLVL.